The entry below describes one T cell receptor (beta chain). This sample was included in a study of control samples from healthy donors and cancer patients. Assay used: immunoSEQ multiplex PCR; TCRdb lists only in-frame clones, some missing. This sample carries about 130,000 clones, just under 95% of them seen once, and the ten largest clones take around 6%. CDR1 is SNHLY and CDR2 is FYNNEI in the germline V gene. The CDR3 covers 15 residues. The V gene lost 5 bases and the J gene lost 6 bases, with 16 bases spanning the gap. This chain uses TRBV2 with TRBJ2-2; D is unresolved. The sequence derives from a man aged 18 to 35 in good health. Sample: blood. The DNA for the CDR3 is TGTGCCAGCAGTTATAGGTCCCCTCGCGCCGGGGAGCTGTTTTTT. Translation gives CASSYRSPRAGELFF.